What follows are 16 T cell receptor beta chains derived from one specimen sequenced in a study of T cell responses to AZD1222 COVID-19 vaccine. Sequencing was performed with immunoSEQ multiplex PCR; in TCRdb, only in-frame clones are kept and a portion is missing. There are about 160,000 clones in the sample; 91% occur only once, and over 1.5% lies in the top ten. The material was peripheral blood, obtained on day 0 of AZD1222 vaccination. The source is an adult in good health.

This CDR3 is CASSLGLAGGTDTQYF. In DNA, the CDR3 is TGTGCCAGCAGTTTGGGACTAGCGGGGGGCACAGATACGCAGTATTTT. The gene calls are TRBV28 and TRBJ2-3; 14 positions agree with TRBD2. From germline, CDR1 is MDHEN and CDR2 SYDVKM. The CDR3 is 16 amino acids. The junction had 0 bases not matched to a gene; V was cut back by 3 bases and J by 1 base.

The chain employs TRBV28 and TRBJ1-6; D uncertain. The CDR3 runs 13 residues. Germline lookup yields CDR1 MDHEN and CDR2 SYDVKM. Trimming shortened V by 8 bases and J by 9 bases, and 14 bases separated the two germline ends. The CDR3 coding sequence is TGTGCCAGCGGCGTGCCCAACTTTTCACCCCTCCACTTT. It specifies CASGVPNFSPLHF.

The chain employs TRBV7-2 and TRBJ2-7, with no clear D. Looked up from germline, CDR1 is SGHTA and CDR2 is FQGNSA. The length of the CDR3 is 13 residues. V was shortened by 5 bases and J by 6 bases, with 14 bases between the two germline ends. In nucleotides, the CDR3 is TGTGCCAGCAGCCTACACACTTCGCGCGAGCAGTACTTC. This translates into CASSLHTSREQYF.

This clone was detected only once. V usage is TRBV5-6 and J usage is TRBJ1-6; D not resolved. The V gene's germline CDR1 is SGHDT and CDR2 YYEEEE. The V gene lost 2 bases and the J gene lost 9 bases, with 6 bases spanning the gap. The CDR3 runs to 12 residues. CDR3 sequence (DNA): TGTGCCAGCAGCTTTGTGGGTTCACCCCTCCACTTT. The encoded protein is CASSFVGSPLHF.

The chain carries TRBV7-3 and TRBJ1-5; no clear D gene. The CDR3 length is 13 residues. V shed 3 bases and J shed 0 bases, with 3 bases lying between them. Germline-derived CDR1 and CDR2 are SGHTA and FQGTGA. CDR3 in DNA: TGTGCCAGCAGCTTGAATAGCAATCAGCCCCAGCATTTT. Its translation: CASSLNSNQPQHF. The full variable domain, completed using reference TRBV7-3 and TRBJ1-5, is GAGVSQTPSNKVTEKGKYVELRCDPISGHTALYWYRQSLGQGPEFLIYFQGTGAADDSGLPNDRFFAVRPEGSVSTLKIQRTERGDSAVYLCASSLNSNQPQHFGDGTRLSIL.

J is TRBJ1-1 and V is TRBV5-6, with D possibly being TRBD1 (5 bases). V lost 4 bases and J lost 8, with 21 bases in between. CDR1 and CDR2 (germline): SGHDT, YYEEEE. The CDR3 has 15 residues. The CDR3: CASSLRAAGIPEAFF. CDR3 DNA: TGTGCCAGCAGCCTCAGGGCGGCTGGGATCCCAGAAGCTTTCTTT.

To note about this clone: The sample contains more than one DNA sequence encoding this CDR3. The CDR3 sequence is CASSLGGAAKNIQYF. As DNA, the CDR3 is TGTGCCAGCAGCTTAGGAGGGGCGGCCAAAAACATTCAGTACTTC. The rearrangement uses TRBV7-2 and TRBJ2-4; D might be TRBD1 or TRBD2, each matching 5 bases. V was cut by 1 base and J by 1 base, with 8 bases left in between. Germline V gives CDR1 SGHTA, CDR2 FQGNSA. This CDR3 is 15 amino acids long. Combining the CDR3 with reference TRBV7-2 and TRBJ2-4 gives the whole variable domain GAGVSQSPSNKVTEKGKDVELRCDPISGHTALYWYRQSLGQGLEFLIYFQGNSAPDKSGLPSDRFSAERTGGSVSTLTIQRTQQEDSAVYLCASSLGGAAKNIQYFGAGTRLSVL.

V and J are TRBV5-1 and TRBJ1-5, with a possible D match to TRBD1 (6 bases). CDR1 and CDR2 from the germline V gene are SGHRS and YFSETQ. The CDR3 has 18 amino acids. Trimming took 0 bases from V and 0 from J, leaving 16 bases between them. This chain's CDR3 is CASSLGGPQGGSNQPQHF. In DNA form, the CDR3 reads TGCGCCAGCAGCTTGGGGGGGCCACAAGGTGGTAGCAATCAGCCCCAGCATTTT.

V usage is TRBV10-3 and J usage is TRBJ1-6, with a weak D call TRBD1 (6 bases). CDR1 is ENHRY and CDR2 is SYGVKD in the germline V gene. V was trimmed by 11 bases and J by 6 bases, leaving 14 bases between them. This CDR3 comprises 13 residues. The CDR3: CASGRDTNSPLHF. The CDR3 coding sequence is TGTGCCTCGGGCAGGGACACTAATTCACCCCTCCACTTT.

V gene TRBV5-1 combines with J gene TRBJ1-4, with D perhaps TRBD1 (5 bases). With 7 bases removed from V and 3 bases from J, the gap between germline ends came to 13 bases. The CDR3 is 14 residues long. Germline V gene sequence: CDR1 SGHRS, CDR2 YFSETQ. The CDR3 is CASSHRLANEKLFF. CDR3 coding DNA: TGCGCCAGCTCTCACAGGCTCGCTAATGAAAAACTGTTTTTT.

V is TRBV6-5 and J is TRBJ2-1; the D gene is possibly TRBD1 (6 bases). Germline-derived CDR1 and CDR2 are MNHEY and SVGAGI. V shed 6 bases and J shed 5 bases, with 11 bases lying between them. The CDR3 is made up of 13 amino acids. The DNA of the CDR3 is TGTGCCAGCAGGGGACATACAGACAATGAGCAGTTCTTC. Translated: CASRGHTDNEQFF.

The rearrangement joins TRBV9 to TRBJ1-3; no definite D call. Germline CDR1 reads SGDLS; CDR2 reads YYNGEE. With 4 bases removed from V and 1 base from J, the gap between germline ends came to 15 bases. This CDR3 spans 16 amino acids. In DNA form, the CDR3 reads TGTGCCAGCAGCCGGGGAAGCCCCAATTCTGGAAACACCATATATTTT. Its protein is CASSRGSPNSGNTIYF.

This clone is a singleton in its sample. The chain links TRBV4-2 to TRBJ1-3, with no clear D. Germline lookup yields CDR1 LGHNA and CDR2 YNFKEQ. CDR3 length: 16 residues. V was clipped by 0 bases and J by 0 bases, with 9 bases between them. DNA for the CDR3: TGTGCCAGCAGCCAAGAACTCGCAGGCTCTGGAAACACCATATATTTT. It codes for CASSQELAGSGNTIYF.

CDR3 in amino acids: CASSLEGRGTDTQYF. Written as DNA, the CDR3 is TGTGCCAGCAGCTTAGAGGGCAGGGGAACAGATACGCAGTATTTT. The chain employs TRBV7-2 and TRBJ2-3, with a tentative D call TRBD1 (6 bases). The length of the CDR3 is 15 residues. Germline assignment: CDR1 SGHTA and CDR2 FQGNSA. With 1 base removed from V and 3 bases from J, the gap between germline ends came to 11 bases.

J is TRBJ2-1 and V is TRBV28; D possibly matches TRBD1 or TRBD2 (5 bases each). With 6 bases removed from V and 5 bases from J, the gap between germline ends came to 14 bases. Germline CDR1 MDHEN, CDR2 SYDVKM. CDR3 length equals 14 residues. The CDR3 DNA follows: TGTGCCAGCAGCAGAGAGGGACCCCACAATGAGCAGTTCTTC. Translating it yields CASSREGPHNEQFF. The full variable domain, in which reference TRBV28 and TRBJ2-1 provide the parts outside the CDR3, is DVKVTQSSRYLVKRTGEKVFLECVQDMDHENMFWYRQDPGLGLRLIYFSYDVKMKEKGDIPEGYSVSREKKERFSLILESASTNQTSMYLCASSREGPHNEQFFGPGTRLTVL.

The J gene is TRBJ1-1, the V gene TRBV9; D uncertain. Trimming removed 0 bases from V and 9 bases from J, with 12 bases in between. Germline CDR1 reads SGDLS; CDR2 reads YYNGEE. This CDR3 spans 13 amino acids. The CDR3 nucleotides are TGTGCCAGCAGCGTAGTCGGGTCGGGTAAAGCTTTCTTT. Its translation is CASSVVGSGKAFF.